The 27 T cell receptor beta chains reported below all come from one sample, sequenced in a study of spatial heterogeneity in lung cancer. Indicated time point: sample taken at primary tumor resection. The authors sequenced whole RNA from tumor, nontumor lung or frozen PBMC without sorting. TCRdb itself ran the 5' RACE reads through MiXCR, one entry per CDR3 protein. The sample includes 90,000 or so distinct CDR3 sequences, roughly 8.7% of them seen just once. The sequencing here drew on PBMCs, taken at surgery. Source of these receptors: a male donor with early-stage non-small cell lung cancer.

This clonotype occurred a few times. V gene TRBV2 combines with J gene TRBJ2-7; D is uncertain. The CDR3 contains 13 residues. Per germline, CDR1 SNHLY and CDR2 FYNNEI. Trimming removed 5 bases from V and 3 bases from J, with 11 bases in between. The CDR3 reads CASSIRPLYEQYF. The CDR3 DNA reads TGTGCCAGCAGTATCAGGCCCCTCTACGAGCAGTACTTC.

This clonotype was seen a handful of times. The rearrangement uses TRBV11-2 and TRBJ2-5; TRBD2 agrees at 9 bases. The ends lost 5 bases at V and 4 bases at J; junction bases unmatched: 5. The CDR3 loop spans 14 amino acids. CDR1 is SGHAT and CDR2 is FQNNGV in the germline V gene. The CDR3 DNA follows: TGTGCCAGCAGCCGAGCGGGAGGAGGAGAGACCCAGTACTTC. Its translation is CASSRAGGGETQYF.

This rearrangement joins TRBV5-1 to TRBJ2-3; no reliable D call. The V and J ends lost 4 bases and 2 bases respectively, with 11 bases between them. Germline V gives CDR1 SGHRS, CDR2 YFSETQ. The CDR3 is 14 amino acids. CDR3 bases: TGCGCCAGCAGCGTCGACCAGATCACAGATACGCAGTATTTT. It yields the protein CASSVDQITDTQYF.

This clonotype was seen many times. The chain carries TRBV28 and TRBJ2-7, with D possibly TRBD2 on 5 matching bases. From germline, CDR1 is MDHEN and CDR2 SYDVKM. The V and J ends lost 6 bases and 6 bases respectively, with 15 bases between them. The CDR3 loop spans 13 amino acids. CDR3 DNA: TGTGCCAGCAGAAAGAGGGAATCGCTCGAGCAGTACTTC. Its protein is CASRKRESLEQYF. Using reference TRBV28 and TRBJ2-7 for the parts outside the CDR3, the full variable domain is DVKVTQSSRYLVKRTGEKVFLECVQDMDHENMFWYRQDPGLGLRLIYFSYDVKMKEKGDIPEGYSVSREKKERFSLILESASTNQTSMYLCASRKRESLEQYFGPGTRLTVT.

This chain joins TRBV19 and TRBJ2-3; no clear D. The CDR3 spans 14 residues. Trimming removed 5 bases at V and 0 bases at J, with 9 bases between. Germline values: CDR1 LNHDA, CDR2 SQIVND (reference sequence). The CDR3 here is CASSPRTSTDTQYF. In nucleotides, the CDR3 is TGTGCCAGTAGTCCACGGACCAGCACAGATACGCAGTATTTT.

There are a few counts of this clonotype. Here the CDR3 reads CSARGLAGVSSYEQYF. As DNA, the CDR3 is TGCAGTGCTAGAGGGCTAGCGGGGGTGAGCTCCTACGAGCAGTACTTC. J is TRBJ2-7 and V is TRBV20-1, with TRBD2 identical over 10 bases. CDR3 length: 16 residues. V lost 1 base to trimming and J lost 0 bases; unmatched junction nucleotides: 6. From germline, CDR1 is DFQATT and CDR2 SNEGSKA (reference sequence).

This clonotype was counted many times. V is TRBV9 and J is TRBJ2-5; maybe TRBD1 (6 bases). Per germline, CDR1 SGDLS and CDR2 YYNGEE. This CDR3 contains 12 residues. The V end lost 5 bases, the J end lost 5 bases, and 10 bases lay between the germline ends. The CDR3 coding sequence is TGTGCCAGCAGTGGACAGATGGAGACCCAGTACTTC. Translating it yields CASSGQMETQYF.

In the case of this clonotype: A much bigger clone sits one base away, suggesting this may be a read error. This chain joins TRBV12-3 or TRBV12-4 and TRBJ1-6; 9 nucleotides match TRBD1. The CDR3 consists of 16 residues. CDR3 loop: CVSRPGTGTYNSPLHF. The CDR3 DNA sequence: TGTGTCAGCAGACCCGGGACAGGGACCTATAATTCACCCCTCCACTTT.

This chain connects TRBV12-3 or TRBV12-4 to TRBJ2-7; tentative D call: TRBD1 (5 bases). The CDR3 contains 18 residues. The V and J ends lost 6 bases and 9 bases respectively, with 33 bases between them. The DNA of the CDR3 is TGTGCCAGCAGCCCCTATAGAACCCTAACGACAGAGCAAAAAGGGCAGTACTTC. Protein sequence: CASSPYRTLTTEQKGQYF.

The chain carries TRBV6-2 or TRBV6-3 and TRBJ2-3, with a weak D call TRBD2 (6 bases). V lost 6 bases and J 5 bases, leaving 21 bases between the germline ends. The germline CDR1 and CDR2 sequences are MNHEY and SVGEGT. The CDR3 runs to 16 residues. Written as DNA, the CDR3 is TGTGCCAGCAGACCGAGGTACGGGGAGGCAAGAGATACGCAGTATTTT. This sequence encodes CASRPRYGEARDTQYF.

The rearrangement uses TRBV12-3 or TRBV12-4 and TRBJ2-2, with TRBD1 identical over 9 bases. V lost 6 bases and J lost 1; bases outside the gene matches: 6. There are 16 residues in the CDR3. CDR3: CASRPRDRENTGELFF. DNA of the CDR3: TGTGCCAGCAGACCCAGGGACAGGGAGAACACCGGGGAGCTGTTTTTT.

The chain has TRBV10-3 and TRBJ2-7, with a possible D match to TRBD1 (6 bases). This CDR3 comprises 12 residues. Germline V gene data show CDR1 as ENHRY and CDR2 as SYGVKD. V shed 10 bases and J shed 4 bases, with 14 bases lying between them. In nucleotides, the CDR3 is TGTGCCACTTCTGACAGGTTGTACGAGCAGTACTTC. Protein: CATSDRLYEQYF.

This chain joins TRBV6-5 and TRBJ2-3; 13 positions match TRBD2. After removal of 6 bases from V and 1 base from J, the junction contained 7 bases not matched to a gene. Germline values: CDR1 MNHEY, CDR2 SVGAGI. The CDR3 is made up of 17 amino acids. The DNA for the CDR3 is TGTGCCAGCAGCCGGACGACTAGCGGGGGGCGCACAGATACGCAGTATTTT. Its translation: CASSRTTSGGRTDTQYF.

This clonotype has a count of ten or more. The chain combines TRBV28 with TRBJ2-5, with D perhaps TRBD1 (5 bases). This CDR3 is 14 amino acids long. Germline assignment: CDR1 MDHEN and CDR2 SYDVKM. Trimming cost V 8 bases and J 1 base, with 14 bases left between them. The CDR3 is CASGSRVRQETQYF. The DNA for the CDR3 is TGTGCCAGCGGATCCAGGGTCCGCCAAGAGACCCAGTACTTC.

The chain employs TRBV20-1 and TRBJ2-6; no firm D call. This CDR3 has 13 residues. Germline V lookup: CDR1 DFQATT, CDR2 SNEGSKA (reference sequence). V dropped 2 bases and J dropped 4 bases, with 6 bases sitting between them. CDR3 DNA: TGCAGTGCTAGAAGACCCGGGGCCAACGTCCTGACTTTC. As protein: CSARRPGANVLTF.

This clonotype has more than one count but fewer than ten. The V gene is TRBV6-1, the J gene TRBJ2-7; TRBD2 matches 8 bases. Germline CDR1 MNHNS, CDR2 SASEGT. J lost 3 bases, V lost 1 base, and 5 bases had no gene match. This CDR3 spans 15 amino acids. The CDR3 coding sequence is TGTGCCAGCAGTGAAGTATTAGCGGGAATCTACGAGCAGTACTTC. Its translation is CASSEVLAGIYEQYF.

The chain carries TRBV24-1 and TRBJ2-2; D is unresolved. V gave up 6 bases and J gave up 1 base, with 11 bases separating them. Germline CDR1 KGHDR, CDR2 SFDVKD. The CDR3 spans 15 residues. This CDR3 reads CATSSASLNTGELFF. The DNA for the CDR3 is TGTGCCACCAGTTCAGCGTCTTTGAACACCGGGGAGCTGTTTTTT.

The chain has TRBV28 and TRBJ2-7; TRBD1 aligns across 7 bases. The ends lost 5 bases at V and 2 bases at J; junction bases unmatched: 6. This CDR3 is built from 14 residues. CDR1 and CDR2 (germline): MDHEN, SYDVKM. CDR3 DNA: TGTGCCAGCAGTGTAACCGGACAGGCCTACGAGCAGTACTTC. Translating it yields CASSVTGQAYEQYF.

In its sample, this clonotype was seen a few times. This chain links TRBV6-1 with TRBJ2-3; TRBD2 aligns across 14 bases. Germline loops: CDR1 MNHNS, CDR2 SASEGT. This CDR3 spans 16 amino acids. J gave up 1 base and V 5 bases, and 2 bases lay outside the gene matches. In DNA form, the CDR3 reads TGTGCCAGCAGTACGGGACTAGCGGGAGGCACAGATACGCAGTATTTT. As protein: CASSTGLAGGTDTQYF.

This clonotype appeared a few times. The chain joins TRBV5-1 to TRBJ1-2; possibly TRBD1 for D (5 bases). Trimming left V 1 base short and J 2 bases short, with 21 bases between. Germline V CDR1 and CDR2: SGHRS, YFSETQ. CDR3 length equals 18 residues. The CDR3 coding sequence is TGCGCCAGCAGCTTGCTCCCCTCCCGGGACGGAGGAAACTATGGCTACACCTTC. Translated, it gives CASSLLPSRDGGNYGYTF.

This clonotype showed up many times. The chain is built from TRBV7-2 and TRBJ2-1, with D uncertain. The V end lost 4 bases, the J end lost 0 bases, and 10 bases lay between the germline ends. CDR1 SGHTA and CDR2 FQGNSA come from the germline V gene. This CDR3 region has 15 residues. In DNA, the CDR3 is TGTGCCAGCAGCTCTGGAATATCCTCCTACAATGAGCAGTTCTTC. Translated, it gives CASSSGISSYNEQFF.

The chain uses TRBV20-1 and TRBJ1-5, with D uncertain. The V gene's germline CDR1 is DFQATT and CDR2 SNEGSKA (reference sequence). The CDR3 has 12 amino acids. V gave up 6 bases and J gave up 3 bases, with 9 bases separating them. In DNA, the CDR3 is TGCAGTGCCCGCCCGAACAATCAGCCCCAGCATTTT. This gives the protein CSARPNNQPQHF.

This clonotype was picked up many times. The chain is built from TRBV2 and TRBJ2-1; D not resolved. The V end was cut by 5 bases, the J end by 6 bases, with 14 bases between. The CDR3 totals 14 residues. CDR1 and CDR2 from the germline V gene are SNHLY and FYNNEI. CDR3 in amino acids: CASSSILVGNEQFF. As DNA, the CDR3 is TGTGCCAGCAGTTCTATCCTAGTCGGCAATGAGCAGTTCTTC.

The genes are TRBV21-1 and TRBJ2-5; the table assigns TRBD2, which was not confirmed against the DNA. TRBV21-1 is tagged as a pseudogene. The CDR3 has 15 residues. DNA of the CDR3: TGTGCCAGCACTCTAGCGGGGGGAACGGGAGAGACCCAGTACTTC. Amino acids: CASTLAGGTGETQYF.

This clonotype is a singleton in its sample. A much larger clone differs from this one at a single base, so this may be a read error. The V gene is TRBV5-6, the J gene TRBJ2-3; D call uncertain. This CDR3 comprises 15 residues. Germline V lookup: CDR1 SGHDT, CDR2 YYEEEE. CDR3 bases: TGTGCCTGCAGCTTGGGTATAAGTTGGGCAGATACGCAGTATTTT. This encodes CACSLGISWADTQYF.

The V gene is TRBV27, the J gene TRBJ1-2; 7 bases are shared with TRBD1. Germline trimming cut 5 bases from V and 5 bases from J; bases unmatched to any gene: 5. The CDR3 has 13 residues. Germline values: CDR1 MNHEY, CDR2 SMNVEV (reference sequence). DNA of the CDR3: TGTGCCAGCAGTCCGCGGACAGGATATGGCTACACCTTC. As protein: CASSPRTGYGYTF.

The J gene is TRBJ1-3, the V gene TRBV14; D is undetermined. Trimming shortened V by 3 bases and J by 0 bases, and 15 bases separated the two germline ends. Germline values: CDR1 SGHDN, CDR2 FVKESK. The CDR3 covers 17 residues. CDR3 DNA: TGTGCCAGCAGCCACTTGGGAGGGAGCCACTCTGGAAACACCATATATTTT. Translation gives CASSHLGGSHSGNTIYF.